This is a list of T cell receptor beta chains from one sample in a study of CD4 T cells in relation to SARS-CoV-2 and coronaviruses. This table comes from immunoSEQ multiplex PCR, and its TCRdb copy is limited to in-frame clones, with some not included. The top ten clones hold 1.3% to 1.5% of a sample with about 59,000 clones, about nine tenths of them seen once. Material for sequencing was memory CD4+ T cells from PBMCs. The receptors stem from a human donor in good health. CDR3s include the opening cysteine and the closing phenylalanine or tryptophan. Each record gives: J gene, D gene, clone size, V gene, CDR3 DNA, CDR3 protein. The D gene is left open where the match is weak. The size entry is marked missing in some rows and otherwise reads once, few, many or a size class.

>TRBJ2-3|NA|NA|TRBV6-5
TGTGCCAGCAGTAGAGGGGAACAGGCTAGGGGTACGCAGTATTTT
CASSRGEQARGTQYF
>TRBJ2-3|TRBD1|NA|TRBV9
TGTGCCAGCAGCGTAACAGGGGGTATCACAGATACGCAGTATTTT
CASSVTGGITDTQYF
>TRBJ2-2|TRBD1|few|TRBV7-6
TGTGCCAGCAGCTTGAGGGGGGACAGGGTGTCCGGGGAGCTGTTTTTT
CASSLRGDRVSGELFF
>TRBJ2-3|NA|NA|TRBV7-9
TGTGCCAGCTCTCGGGACGGAGGATCAGATACGCAGTATTTT
CASSRDGGSDTQYF
>TRBJ1-3|NA|once|TRBV15
TGTGCCACCAGCCGGTTCTCTGGAAACACCATATATTTT
CATSRFSGNTIYF
>TRBJ1-2|TRBD1|NA|TRBV30
TGTGCCTGGACTCGACAGGGGGCGAGGGGCTACACCTTC
CAWTRQGARGYTF
>TRBJ2-3|NA|NA|TRBV30
TGTGCCTGGCACGGGGGTTGGTATACGCAGTATTTT
CAWHGGWYTQYF
>TRBJ2-7|TRBD1|NA|TRBV6-6
TGTGCCAGCAGTTATAGGGACAGGCCCCACGAGCAGTACTTC
CASSYRDRPHEQYF
>TRBJ2-6|NA|once|TRBV6-1
TGTGCCAGCAGTGAAGAGTTAGAGGTGATTATAGCTGGGGCCAACGTCCTGACTTTC
CASSEELEVIIAGANVLTF
>TRBJ2-2|NA|once|TRBV6-5
TGTGCCAGCAGTTACAGGCCTTCGAACACCGGGGAGCTGTTTTTT
CASSYRPSNTGELFF
>TRBJ2-1|TRBD2|NA|TRBV28
TGTGCCAGCAGCCGGACTAGCGGGAGCTACAATGAGCAGTTCTTC
CASSRTSGSYNEQFF
>TRBJ2-7|NA|NA|TRBV5-1
TGCGCCAGCAGCGCTGACAGTATCTCCTACGAGCAGTACTTC
CASSADSISYEQYF
>TRBJ2-7|NA|NA|TRBV7-9
TGTGCCAGCAGCTTAGCAGTCCTGAGCTCCTACGAGCAGTACTTC
CASSLAVLSSYEQYF
>TRBJ2-5|NA|NA|TRBV28
TGTGCCAGCAGTTCCGGGGGGCTTCGAGAGACCCAGTACTTC
CASSSGGLRETQYF
>TRBJ2-5|NA|once|TRBV11-2
TGTGCCAGCAGCCCCCCTTTTCGGACGCGAGAGACCCAGTACTTC
CASSPPFRTRETQYF
>TRBJ1-4|TRBD1|NA|TRBV3-1/TRBV3-2
TGTGCCAGCAGCCAAGAGACCGGGACAGCGTATGAAAAACTGTTTTTT
CASSQETGTAYEKLFF